A selection of T cell receptor beta chains follows, all from one sample in a study of OX40 agonist ivuxolimab in advanced cancers. Method: immunoSEQ multiplex PCR; TCRdb's copy keeps in-frame clones and lacks some. The sample contains about 48,000 clones, about four fifths of which appear only once. Sequenced here: CD4+ or CD8+ T cells sorted from blood, sampled in a trial of the OX40 agonist ivuxolimab. These receptors originate from an adult with an advanced solid tumor such as melanoma, head and neck, liver or kidney cancer. Each CDR3 is given with its conserved first and last residue. D genes are given only for firm matches. Size values are once, few and many counts, or a class for expanded clones, and some rows have none.

>TRBJ2-3|-|-|TRBV7-2
CASSYGLGTDTQYF
TGTGCCAGCAGCTACGGCCTTGGCACAGATACGCAGTATTTT
>TRBJ2-1|-|-|TRBV6-5
CASSYRPIPRDDEQFF
TGTGCCAGCAGTTACAGGCCGATTCCCCGGGACGATGAGCAGTTCTTC
>TRBJ1-2|-|-|TRBV5-5
CASTLEGEVYGYTF
TGTGCCAGCACCTTAGAGGGAGAAGTGTATGGCTACACCTTC
>TRBJ2-7|few|TRBD1|TRBV6-1
CASRTGQGEPYF
TGTGCCAGCAGAACGGGACAGGGTGAACCGTACTTC
>TRBJ1-1|-|-|TRBV18
CASSLKDRTNTEAFF
TGTGCCAGCTCACTGAAGGACAGAACGAACACTGAAGCTTTCTTT
>TRBJ2-1|-|TRBD2|TRBV19
CASSSSGGESYNEQFF
TGTGCCAGTAGTTCAAGCGGGGGGGAATCCTACAATGAGCAGTTCTTC
>TRBJ1-2|-|-|TRBV10-3
CAISELMVESGYTF
TGTGCCATCAGTGAGTTAATGGTAGAATCTGGCTACACCTTC
>TRBJ1-3|-|-|TRBV6-1
CASSENTIYF
TGTGCCAGCAGCGAAAACACCATATATTTT
>TRBJ2-1|-|-|TRBV30
CAWSVQMNEQFF
TGTGCCTGGAGTGTACAAATGAATGAGCAGTTCTTC
>TRBJ1-4|-|-|TRBV12-5
CASGLDRLNEKLFF
TGTGCTAGTGGTCTGGACAGACTAAATGAAAAACTGTTTTTT
>TRBJ2-4|-|TRBD1|TRBV19
CASSRDRDGKNIQYF
TGTGCCAGTAGTAGGGACAGGGATGGCAAAAACATTCAGTACTTC
>TRBJ2-5|-|TRBD2|TRBV6-6
CATNWGGVGIQETQYF
TGTGCCACAAACTGGGGGGGGGTAGGTATCCAAGAGACCCAGTACTTC
>TRBJ1-6|medium-sized|TRBD1|TRBV6-5
CASSITGTGEAPLHF
TGTGCCAGCAGTATTACCGGGACAGGGGAGGCACCCCTCCACTTT
>TRBJ2-1|-|-|TRBV5-1
CASSFDLGGSYNEQFF
TGCGCCAGCAGCTTCGATCTGGGGGGATCCTACAATGAGCAGTTCTTC
>TRBJ1-5|once|-|TRBV30
CAWSVQADQPQHF
TGTGCCTGGAGTGTGCAGGCGGATCAGCCCCAGCATTTT
>TRBJ2-7|-|-|TRBV5-1
CASSLEARHSYEQYF
TGCGCCAGCAGCTTGGAGGCCAGGCACTCCTACGAGCAGTACTTC
>TRBJ2-1|-|-|TRBV9
CASNRGQSYNEQFF
TGTGCCAGCAACCGTGGGCAGAGCTACAATGAGCAGTTCTTC
>TRBJ1-4|-|TRBD1|TRBV28
CASSLPRGHEKLFF
TGTGCCAGCAGTTTGCCCAGGGGGCACGAAAAACTGTTTTTT
>TRBJ1-6|-|-|TRBV30
CAWSLGANNSPLHF
TGTGCCTGGAGTTTAGGGGCCAATAATTCACCCCTCCACTTT
>TRBJ1-2|-|-|TRBV25-1
CASSERLTSGYTF
TGTGCCAGCAGTGAACGGCTGACGTCTGGCTACACCTTC
>TRBJ2-7|-|-|TRBV14
CASSLQESYEQYF
TGTGCCAGCAGCCTGCAGGAATCATACGAGCAGTACTTC
>TRBJ2-3|-|TRBD1|TRBV6-5
CASTPKGARTDTQYF
TGTGCCAGCACCCCCAAGGGGGCTCGGACAGATACGCAGTATTTT
>TRBJ1-2|-|TRBD1|TRBV19
CASSTRTGVGNYGYTF
TGTGCCAGTAGTACTCGGACAGGGGTCGGTAACTATGGCTACACCTTC
>TRBJ1-2|-|-|TRBV7-9
CASNPGPSDYGYTF
TGTGCCAGCAACCCGGGGCCGTCCGACTATGGCTACACCTTC
>TRBJ1-2|-|-|TRBV2
CASRPDTDYGYTF
TGTGCCAGCAGGCCGGACACCGACTATGGCTACACCTTC
>TRBJ2-6|-|-|TRBV2
CASSVGQAGANVLTF
TGTGCCAGCAGTGTCGGTCAGGCTGGGGCCAACGTCCTGACTTTC
>TRBJ1-4|-|-|TRBV5-5
CASSLSIGGGNEKLFF
TGTGCCAGCAGCCTGTCGATAGGCGGGGGTAATGAAAAACTGTTTTTT
>TRBJ1-2|-|-|TRBV6-6
CASSYSTVNRQGYTF
TGTGCCAGCAGTTACTCGACGGTAAATAGACAAGGCTACACCTTC
>TRBJ1-2|-|-|TRBV19
CASRESRGPGLYGYTF
TGTGCCAGTAGAGAATCCCGGGGTCCGGGTCTCTATGGCTACACCTTC
>TRBJ2-7|once|-|TRBV19
CASSTTRGSYEQYF
TGTGCCAGTAGTACGACGCGGGGTTCCTACGAGCAGTACTTC
>TRBJ2-3|-|-|TRBV5-1
CASSPGGTDTQYF
TGCGCCAGCAGCCCGGGCGGGACAGATACGCAGTATTTT
>TRBJ1-5|-|-|TRBV11-3
CASSFFDRSNQPQHF
TGTGCCAGCAGCTTCTTCGACAGGAGCAATCAGCCCCAGCATTTT
>TRBJ1-5|-|TRBD1|TRBV19
CASSIRTGIQPQHF
TGTGCCAGTAGTATAAGGACAGGGATACAGCCCCAGCATTTT
>TRBJ1-5|once|-|TRBV19
CASRSVSGHQPQHF
TGTGCCAGTAGAAGCGTATCGGGCCATCAGCCCCAGCATTTT
>TRBJ1-1|-|TRBD1|TRBV2
CASRRGGSRFGDEAFF
TGTGCCAGCCGAAGAGGGGGCAGTCGGTTTGGGGATGAAGCTTTCTTT